The clone carrying this TCR beta chain was counted at least ten times. This entry comes from a study of T cells in Graves' hyperthyroidism and ophthalmopathy. From RNA transcripts, TCR beta CDR3 regions were amplified. Using the HTBI primer set, a first-round RT-PCR was run on the TCR CDR3. TCRdb processed the multiplex PCR reads anew with MiXCR; each CDR3 protein has one entry. The data contain fewer than 650,000 distinct CDR3 sequences, 13% to 15% of them singletons. The V end lost 1 base, the J end lost 8 bases, and 6 bases lay between the germline ends. The CDR3 covers 12 residues. CDR1 and CDR2 from the germline V gene are SGHVS and FQNEAQ.

The receptor comes from a woman between 40 and 55 years old with Graves' hyperthyroidism. V and J are TRBV7-8 and TRBJ2-1; D uncertain. Input material: blood. In nucleotides, the CDR3 is TGTGCCAGCAGCTTAGTTGGTTATGAGCAGTTCTTC. It yields the protein CASSLVGYEQFF.